These 32 T cell receptor beta chains were sequenced from one sample in a study of glioma-infiltrating T cells after dendritic cell vaccination. The method was immunoSEQ multiplex PCR; TCRdb's version includes in-frame clones alone and lacks a portion of them. The sample lists over 80,000 clones; around 90% were seen once. This specimen was blood, taken before dendritic cell vaccination. These receptors were taken from a human donor with glioblastoma.

CDR3 DNA: TGTGCCAGCAGTGGTCCGGACAGGGGGCGTCGGACCGGGGAGCTGTTTTTT. Protein sequence: CASSGPDRGRRTGELFF. The J gene is TRBJ2-2, the V gene TRBV6-1, with 11 bases matching TRBD1. Germline-derived CDR1 and CDR2 are MNHNS and SASEGT. CDR3 length equals 17 residues. V lost 4 bases to trimming and J lost 5 bases; unmatched junction nucleotides: 9.

This chain connects TRBV6-1 to TRBJ2-7, with 9 positions matching TRBD1. CDR3 size: 15 residues. The germline V gene has CDR1 MNHNS and CDR2 SASEGT. J gave up 1 base and V 5 bases, and 6 bases lay outside the gene matches. The CDR3 coding sequence is TGTGCCAGCAGTCACAGGGGGCTCTCATCCTACGAGCAGTACTTC. As protein: CASSHRGLSSYEQYF.

This clone was observed once. V usage is TRBV29-1 and J usage is TRBJ2-1, with 11 nucleotides matching TRBD2. This CDR3 has 13 amino acids. Germline CDR1 SQVTM, CDR2 ANQGSEA. J was trimmed by 12 bases and V by 4 bases; bases with no gene match: 8. This chain's CDR3 is CSVAGTSGAVQFF. The CDR3 DNA sequence: TGCAGCGTTGCCGGGACTAGCGGCGCTGTGCAGTTCTTC.

This sequence joins TRBV5-4 and TRBJ2-3; TRBD2 agrees at 13 bases. V shed 2 bases and J 3 bases; nucleotides not matched to a gene: 6. CDR1 and CDR2 from the germline V gene are SGHNT and YYREEE (reference sequence). The CDR3 loop spans 17 amino acids. The CDR3 DNA is TGTGCCAGCAGCTTCGGGACTAGCGGGGTACCAACAGATACGCAGTATTTT. It encodes CASSFGTSGVPTDTQYF.

The rearrangement joins TRBV7-3 to TRBJ2-1; 16 bases match TRBD2. The V gene end was trimmed by 5 bases and the J gene end by 8 bases; junction bases not matched to a gene: 3. Germline V lookup: CDR1 SGHTA, CDR2 FQGTGA. The CDR3 has 15 amino acids. CDR3 in DNA: TGTGCCAGCAGCCCGGGGACTAGCGGGAGGGATGAGCAGTTCTTC. Translating it yields CASSPGTSGRDEQFF. Drawing the rest from reference TRBV7-3 and TRBJ2-1, the complete variable domain is GAGVSQTPSNKVTEKGKYVELRCDPISGHTALYWYRQSLGQGPEFLIYFQGTGAADDSGLPNDRFFAVRPEGSVSTLKIQRTERGDSAVYLCASSPGTSGRDEQFFGPGTRLTVL.

The CDR3 DNA reads as TGTGCCAGCAGCCAAGGAGCGGGGCCCACACGCGAGCAGTACTTC. Its translation: CASSQGAGPTREQYF. This rearrangement joins TRBV4-2 to TRBJ2-7, with 7 nucleotides matching TRBD2. The CDR3 totals 15 residues. V lost 1 base, J lost 6 bases, and 9 bases stayed unmatched. Germline CDR1 is LGHNA and CDR2 is YNFKEQ.

This chain links TRBV28 with TRBJ2-5; D perhaps matches TRBD1 (6 bases). Germline-derived CDR1 and CDR2 are MDHEN and SYDVKM. Trimming shortened V by 3 bases and J by 4 bases, and 9 bases separated the two germline ends. The CDR3 covers 13 residues. The CDR3 DNA follows: TGTGCCAGCAGTTTCAACAGGGCAGAGACCCAGTACTTC. This sequence encodes CASSFNRAETQYF.

J is TRBJ1-6 and V is TRBV6-6; tentatively, D is TRBD1 (5 bases). The V gene's germline CDR1 is MNHNY and CDR2 SVGAGI (reference sequence). The CDR3 covers 14 residues. Trimming took 2 bases from V and 9 from J, leaving 11 bases between them. The CDR3 nucleotides read TGTGCCAGCAGTTACCGGCAGGGTGGTTCACCCCTCCACTTT. Amino acid sequence: CASSYRQGGSPLHF.

The chain carries TRBV2 and TRBJ2-7; D possibly corresponds to TRBD1 (7 bases). With 0 bases removed from V and 4 bases from J, the gap between germline ends came to 16 bases. The CDR3 has 16 amino acids. The V gene's germline CDR1 is SNHLY and CDR2 FYNNEI. The CDR3 sequence is CASSEAFGGGFYEQYF. The CDR3 nucleotides read TGTGCCAGCAGTGAAGCCTTCGGAGGGGGCTTTTACGAGCAGTACTTC.

V usage is TRBV27 and J usage is TRBJ2-6; D possibly corresponds to TRBD1 (5 bases). Germline V gene data show CDR1 as MNHEY and CDR2 as SMNVEV (reference sequence). CDR3 length: 17 amino acids. Trimming left V 2 bases short and J 2 bases short, with 13 bases between. This CDR3 is CASSLQGSLTGANVLTF. The CDR3 DNA follows: TGTGCCAGCAGTTTACAGGGTAGCCTCACTGGGGCCAACGTCCTGACTTTC.

The chain couples TRBV7-3 to TRBJ2-1, with 7 bases that match TRBD2. V trimming: 6 bases; J trimming: 4 bases; junction bases outside the gene matches: 9. This CDR3 has 15 residues. Germline lookup yields CDR1 SGHTA and CDR2 FQGTGA. CDR3 protein: CASSRVGGIYNEQFF. DNA of the CDR3: TGTGCCAGCAGTCGGGTGGGGGGGATATACAATGAGCAGTTCTTC.

The sample holds one count of this clone. This chain connects TRBV6-5 to TRBJ1-2; D is perhaps TRBD1 (6 bases). Germline-derived CDR1 and CDR2 are MNHEY and SVGAGI. Trimming shortened V by 3 bases and J by 1 base, and 12 bases separated the two germline ends. The CDR3 has 15 residues. CDR3 region: CASSYIRGYNYGYTF. Written as DNA, the CDR3 is TGTGCCAGCAGTTATATTAGGGGGTATAACTATGGCTACACCTTC.

The chain is built from TRBV2 and TRBJ1-2, with D unclear. Germline CDR1 SNHLY, CDR2 FYNNEI. V shed 7 bases and J shed 0 bases, with 12 bases lying between them. The CDR3 covers 14 residues. In DNA, the CDR3 is TGTGCCAGCAAATCCACGGTGGCTAACTATGGCTACACCTTC. The encoded protein is CASKSTVANYGYTF.

V usage is TRBV6-6 and J usage is TRBJ1-1; the D is unclear. Germline CDR1 reads MNHNY; CDR2 reads SVGAGI (reference sequence). V lost 2 bases and J 8 bases, leaving 6 bases between the germline ends. The CDR3 is 11 amino acids. In DNA, the CDR3 is TGTGCCAGCAGTTACGGAGGAGAAGCTTTCTTT. Its protein product is CASSYGGEAFF.

The chain combines TRBV19 with TRBJ1-1, with D uncertain. The CDR3 runs 13 residues. The V gene lost 2 bases and the J gene lost 0 bases, with 4 bases spanning the gap. Germline-derived CDR1 and CDR2 are LNHDA and SQIVND (reference sequence). The CDR3 DNA sequence: TGTGCCAGTAGTATATCAGTGAACACTGAAGCTTTCTTT. Amino acids: CASSISVNTEAFF. Drawing the rest from reference TRBV19 and TRBJ1-1, the complete variable domain is DGGITQSPKYLFRKEGQNVTLSCEQNLNHDAMYWYRQDPGQGLRLIYYSQIVNDFQKGDIAEGYSVSREKKESFPLTVTSAQKNPTAFYLCASSISVNTEAFFGQGTRLTVV.

V is TRBV9 and J is TRBJ2-2, with TRBD2 matching over 9 bases. Germline V CDR1 and CDR2: SGDLS, YYNGEE. V shed 0 bases and J 4 bases; nucleotides not matched to a gene: 4. This CDR3 is 16 amino acids long. CDR3 DNA: TGTGCCAGCAGCGTAGATTCAGCGGGAGGCACCGGGGAGCTGTTTTTT. This gives the protein CASSVDSAGGTGELFF.

The J gene is TRBJ2-5, the V gene TRBV10-3; perhaps TRBD2 as D (6 bases). This CDR3 is built from 18 residues. Per the germline V gene, CDR1 is ENHRY and CDR2 is SYGVKD. Between the trimmed V and J ends, which lost 2 bases and 1 base, there was a span of 20 bases. CDR3 nucleotides: TGTGCCATCAGTGAGCAGTCCGGGGGAATCTCCTCCCAAGAGACCCAGTACTTC. Protein product: CAISEQSGGISSQETQYF.

This chain links TRBV19 with TRBJ2-6, with 8 bases matching TRBD1. Germline V gene lookup returns CDR1 LNHDA and CDR2 SQIVND (reference sequence). This CDR3 is 14 amino acids long. V was pared by 6 bases and J by 4 bases, with 2 bases of the junction left unmatched. The CDR3: CASSQGAGANVLTF. CDR3 coding DNA: TGTGCCAGTAGCCAGGGGGCCGGGGCCAACGTCCTGACTTTC.

The chain has TRBV5-6 and TRBJ2-3; D perhaps matches TRBD1 (5 bases). CDR3 length: 15 amino acids. V was cut by 4 bases and J by 2 bases, with 14 bases left in between. Germline lookup yields CDR1 SGHDT and CDR2 YYEEEE. The CDR3 loop is CASSRVAGNTDTQYF. The CDR3 bases are TGTGCCAGCAGCCGGGTGGCAGGGAACACAGATACGCAGTATTTT.

V gene TRBV27 combines with J gene TRBJ2-2; 14 nucleotides align to TRBD2. Unmatched junction bases numbered 7, after V lost 8 bases and J lost 5 bases. This CDR3 is built from 16 residues. CDR1 and CDR2 from the germline V gene are MNHEY and SMNVEV (reference sequence). CDR3 protein: CASSLGLAGVTGELFF. The CDR3 nucleotides are TGTGCCAGCTCCTTGGGACTAGCGGGGGTAACCGGGGAGCTGTTTTTT.

V usage is TRBV10-2 and J usage is TRBJ2-3, with D unresolved. V lost 3 bases and J lost 4, with 8 bases in between. The CDR3 runs to 13 residues. Germline lookup yields CDR1 WSHSY and CDR2 SAAADI. The CDR3 protein is CASSELAADTQYF. For the CDR3, the DNA is TGCGCCAGCAGTGAATTGGCCGCAGATACGCAGTATTTT.

The rearrangement uses TRBV4-2 and TRBJ2-5, with a tentative D call TRBD2 (6 bases). The germline V gene has CDR1 LGHNA and CDR2 YNFKEQ. This CDR3 region has 16 residues. Trimming cost V 4 bases and J 1 base, with 16 bases left between them. The CDR3 loop reads CASSPGVFGAQETQYF. CDR3 DNA sequence: TGTGCCAGCAGCCCGGGAGTCTTTGGGGCCCAAGAGACCCAGTACTTC.

This clone was seen once. The chain couples TRBV5-1 to TRBJ2-1, with 10 positions matching TRBD2. With V trimmed by 4 bases and J by 4 bases, 8 bases remained unmatched. Germline CDR1 and CDR2: SGHRS and YFSETQ. The CDR3 has 16 residues. CDR3 region: CASSPRLAGIYNEQFF. The CDR3 DNA is TGCGCCAGCAGCCCGAGACTAGCGGGTATTTACAATGAGCAGTTCTTC.

In DNA, the CDR3 is TGTGCCAGCAGCGCAGGACAGCGAAATGAAAAACTGTTTTTT. Translation gives CASSAGQRNEKLFF. The gene calls are TRBV9 and TRBJ1-4; the D gene is possibly TRBD1 (6 bases). V shed 3 bases and J shed 5 bases, with 11 bases lying between them. Per germline, CDR1 SGDLS and CDR2 YYNGEE. There are 14 residues in the CDR3. The complete variable domain, with remaining parts taken from reference TRBV9 and TRBJ1-4, reads DSGVTQTPKHLITATGQRVTLRCSPRSGDLSVYWYQQSLDQGLQFLIQYYNGEERAKGNILERFSAQQFPDLHSELNLSSLELGDSALYFCASSAGQRNEKLFFGSGTQLSVL.

The chain uses TRBV2 and TRBJ1-1, with a tentative D call TRBD1 (6 bases). Between the trimmed V and J ends, which lost 7 bases and 1 base, there was a span of 13 bases. Germline CDR1 SNHLY, CDR2 FYNNEI. This CDR3 spans 14 amino acids. Here the CDR3 reads CASILGGQNTEAFF. CDR3 coding DNA: TGTGCCAGCATCTTAGGGGGACAGAACACTGAAGCTTTCTTT.

About this clone: The sample carries other DNA sequences with the same CDR3. The chain is built from TRBV19 and TRBJ1-1; D is uncertain. From germline, CDR1 is LNHDA and CDR2 SQIVND (reference sequence). CDR3 length equals 12 residues. Trimming pared 3 bases from V and 6 bases from J, leaving 8 bases between. The CDR3 nucleotides read TGTGCCAGTAGTATTAGGAGGGCTGAAGCTTTCTTT. Encoded protein: CASSIRRAEAFF.

The chain combines TRBV4-1 with TRBJ2-3, with 8 bases that match TRBD2. The trim removed 4 bases at V and 2 bases at J, leaving 8 bases unmatched. Germline V lookup: CDR1 MGHRA, CDR2 YSYEKL. This CDR3 is built from 16 residues. DNA of the CDR3: TGCGCCAGCAGCCCCCTTAGCGGGGACTACACAGATACGCAGTATTTT. As protein: CASSPLSGDYTDTQYF.

The J gene is TRBJ2-7, the V gene TRBV10-1, with D possibly TRBD2 on 6 matching bases. V lost 0 bases and J 11 bases, leaving 17 bases between the germline ends. CDR1 is WNHNN and CDR2 is SYGVQD in the germline V gene (reference sequence). The CDR3 length is 14 residues. The CDR3 DNA follows: TGCGCCAGCAGTGAGTCTTACATCGGGGGTTTGGAGTACTTC. Translation gives CASSESYIGGLEYF.

The chain employs TRBV10-3 and TRBJ1-1; D not resolved. This CDR3 has 15 amino acids. Germline CDR1 and CDR2: ENHRY and SYGVKD. The V gene lost 6 bases and the J gene lost 0 bases, with 14 bases spanning the gap. In nucleotides, the CDR3 is TGTGCCATCAGGATGGGAGAAGAGATGAACACTGAAGCTTTCTTT. It yields the protein CAIRMGEEMNTEAFF.

J is TRBJ2-5 and V is TRBV29-1; possible D gene TRBD2, 7 bases. The length of the CDR3 is 16 residues. The germline V and J ends were trimmed by 7 bases and 3 bases, with 24 bases remaining between them. The germline CDR1 and CDR2 sequences are SQVTM and ANQGSEA. CDR3 protein: CSATSGAGAMKETQYF. The CDR3 DNA follows: TGCAGCGCCACCTCTGGGGCGGGGGCAATGAAAGAGACCCAGTACTTC.

The chain uses TRBV6-5 and TRBJ2-7; D is unclear. Germline V CDR1 and CDR2: MNHEY, SVGAGI. The CDR3 is 12 amino acids. V was clipped by 2 bases and J by 5 bases, with 7 bases between them. In DNA, the CDR3 is TGTGCCAGCAGTTACGATCGAGACGAGCAGTACTTC. The encoded protein is CASSYDRDEQYF.

The chain recombines TRBV10-3 with TRBJ2-1; D tentatively fits TRBD1 or TRBD2 (10 bases each). Trimming shortened V by 6 bases and J by 4 bases, and 34 bases separated the two germline ends. The CDR3 is made up of 21 amino acids. The germline V gene has CDR1 ENHRY and CDR2 SYGVKD. CDR3 region: CAIRDRGGRPSGSTGYNEQFF. The CDR3 DNA follows: TGTGCCATCAGGGACAGGGGGGGAAGACCTAGCGGGAGCACTGGGTACAATGAGCAGTTCTTC.